What follows are 6 T cell receptor beta chains derived from one specimen sequenced in a study of control samples from healthy donors and cancer patients (dated by TCRdb to 2018 to 2020). Libraries came from the immunoSEQ multiplex PCR assay. TCRdb holds this immuneACCESS table with in-frame rearrangements only. Some clones are missing; in checked studies, unresolved V genes explain under half, and the rest has no known cause. The sample contains about 85,000 clones, roughly 89% of them found a single time. 7.5% to 8% of the sample goes to the ten largest clones. The sequenced sample was blood. These receptors all come from a woman aged 55-70 years in good health.

The chain is built from TRBV15 and TRBJ2-3, with TRBD1 matching over 8 bases. With 2 bases clipped from V and 1 base from J, the junction kept 20 bases outside the gene matches. Germline V gives CDR1 LNHNV, CDR2 YYDKDF (reference sequence). The CDR3 is 21 residues long. The CDR3 DNA is TGTGCCACCAGCAGATATTCCCCCGGGACAGGCGGACCCCAGGGCACAGATACGCAGTATTTT. It codes for CATSRYSPGTGGPQGTDTQYF.

The chain combines TRBV6-6 with TRBJ1-3; no reliable D call. The CDR3 is 15 amino acids. From germline, CDR1 is MNHNY and CDR2 SVGAGI (reference sequence). V dropped 4 bases and J dropped 4 bases, with 14 bases sitting between them. Written as DNA, the CDR3 is TGTGCCAGCAGTTCGCTGGGGAAGTCCGGAAACACCATATATTTT. This sequence encodes CASSSLGKSGNTIYF.

The chain combines TRBV28 with TRBJ2-1; 11 positions match TRBD2. Germline-derived CDR1 and CDR2 are MDHEN and SYDVKM. V lost 6 bases, J lost 1 base, and 5 bases stayed unmatched. CDR3 length: 16 amino acids. The CDR3 region has the DNA TGTGCCAGCAGGGTTAGCGGGAGGGGTTCCTACAATGAGCAGTTCTTC. Encoded protein: CASRVSGRGSYNEQFF.

V gene TRBV11-3 combines with J gene TRBJ1-3; 9 nucleotides line up with TRBD1. V lost 4 bases and J lost 6; bases outside the gene matches: 16. Germline CDR1 reads SGHNT; CDR2 reads YENEEA. The CDR3 runs to 18 residues. This CDR3 reads CASSSTSYNRGRVNTIYF. CDR3 DNA: TGTGCCAGCAGCTCTACGTCTTACAACAGGGGGCGAGTAAACACCATATATTTT.

This chain uses TRBV28 with TRBJ2-6; D is possibly TRBD1 (7 bases). CDR3 length: 15 amino acids. V lost 5 bases to trimming and J lost 3 bases, with 11 bases between them. The germline CDR1 and CDR2 sequences are MDHEN and SYDVKM. The CDR3 region is CASSRQGGGANVLTF. The CDR3 nucleotides read TGTGCCAGCAGTAGACAGGGAGGTGGGGCCAACGTCCTGACTTTC.

This rearrangement joins TRBV5-1 to TRBJ2-7; D may be TRBD1 or TRBD2 (5 bases each). The CDR3 runs to 14 residues. V lost 4 bases and J 6 bases, leaving 17 bases between the germline ends. Germline CDR1 is SGHRS and CDR2 is YFSETQ. The CDR3: CASSMDKVRGEQYF. DNA of the CDR3: TGCGCCAGCAGCATGGACAAGGTGAGGGGCGAGCAGTACTTC.